The 6 T cell receptor beta chains listed next were all sequenced from one sample in a study of spatial heterogeneity in lung cancer (dated by TCRdb to between 2018 and 2020). Explained via the paper, the time point label denotes: sample taken at primary tumor resection. The library was prepared using 5' RACE. TCRdb records NextSeq 500 as the sequencer. TCRdb redid the processing of the public reads, applying fastp at Q25 and MiXCR, and retained in-frame beta chains. Each entry is one CDR3 protein sequence, shown with its most common DNA and genes. Across this sample there are 40,000 to 55,000 distinct CDR3 sequences, with roughly 15% seen only once. The ten largest clones take up 50% to 65% of the sample. This sample comprised PBMCs, obtained at surgery. The receptors stem from a male donor with early-stage non-small cell lung cancer.

This clonotype came up a few times. The CDR3 loop is CASGEGQNEKLFF. DNA for the CDR3: TGCGCCAGCGGGGAGGGGCAGAATGAAAAACTGTTTTTT. The rearrangement uses TRBV5-1 and TRBJ1-4, with D perhaps matching TRBD1 (5 bases). The CDR3 is made up of 13 amino acids. Per the germline V gene, CDR1 is SGHRS and CDR2 is YFSETQ. V dropped 7 bases and J dropped 5 bases, with 12 bases sitting between them.

This clonotype was counted ten times or more. The chain combines TRBV29-1 with TRBJ2-3; D gene uncertain. Germline V gives CDR1 SQVTM, CDR2 ANQGSEA. The CDR3 totals 14 residues. Trimming took off 4 bases at V and 3 bases at J, with 14 bases between the two ends. CDR3 region: CSVGAGSTTDTQYF. The CDR3 nucleotides read TGCAGCGTTGGCGCCGGCAGTACAACAGATACGCAGTATTTT.

Ten or more counts support this clonotype. The V gene is TRBV7-6, the J gene TRBJ1-1, with D tentatively TRBD1 (5 bases). The CDR3 covers 14 residues. Trimming shortened V by 0 bases and J by 5 bases, and 10 bases separated the two germline ends. Germline CDR1 and CDR2: SGHVS and FNYEAQ. CDR3 sequence: CASSLALGETEAFF. CDR3 sequence (DNA): TGTGCCAGCAGCTTAGCGTTAGGGGAGACTGAAGCTTTCTTT.

This clonotype was detected many times. The chain employs TRBV28 and TRBJ2-1; 8 bases are shared with TRBD2. The V gene's germline CDR1 is MDHEN and CDR2 SYDVKM. V was clipped by 2 bases and J by 5 bases; unmatched bases: 8. This CDR3 has 16 residues. CDR3 DNA sequence: TGTGCCAGCAGTTTAAGGGGCGGGAGGACTCACAATGAGCAGTTCTTC. Its protein is CASSLRGGRTHNEQFF.

This clonotype was seen ten or more times. The chain links TRBV15 to TRBJ1-1; D ambiguous. Trimming pared 3 bases from V and 4 bases from J, leaving 18 bases between. Per germline, CDR1 LNHNV and CDR2 YYDKDF (reference sequence). There are 16 residues in the CDR3. CDR3 in amino acids: CATSRDRVPRITEAFF. DNA for the CDR3: TGTGCCACCAGCAGGGACCGGGTCCCAAGGATCACTGAAGCTTTCTTT. The entire variable domain, with the rest obtained from reference TRBV15 and TRBJ1-1, is as follows: DAMVIQNPRYQVTQFGKPVTLSCSQTLNHNVMYWYQQKSSQAPKLLFHYYDKDFNNEADTPDNFQSRRPNTSFCFLDIRSPGLGDTAMYLCATSRDRVPRITEAFFGQGTRLTVV.

V is TRBV12-3 or TRBV12-4 and J is TRBJ2-3; D gene uncertain. The CDR3 is 13 amino acids. V dropped 6 bases and J dropped 0 bases, with 7 bases sitting between them. DNA of the CDR3: TGTGCCAGCAGCCAGGCTAGCACAGATACGCAGTATTTT. Its translation: CASSQASTDTQYF.